The rows below give T cell receptor beta chains drawn from one sample of a study of T cell changes during pregnancy in multiple sclerosis. Produced via immunoSEQ multiplex PCR; TCRdb's table is partial and in-frame only. The sample consists of around 63,000 clones, 90% to 95% of them appearing once. The sequencing used peripheral blood, collected after pregnancy. The receptors were sampled from a female donor in good health, enrolled as a control in a pregnancy study. Each CDR3 is given with its conserved first and last residue. A D gene is named only where the DNA matches it firmly.

CASSLSASGNTGELFF	TRBV5-8	TRBJ2-2	TRBD2
CASSVGAGTSGAFSYEQYF	TRBV9	TRBJ2-7	TRBD2
CASSLVAGATEAFF	TRBV5-4	TRBJ1-1	NA
CASSPMGGGTMSSYNEQFF	TRBV7-3	TRBJ2-1	NA
CASSAPGTARSATQHF	TRBV2	TRBJ1-5	TRBD1
CASSFGTGGTEAFF	TRBV5-6	TRBJ1-1	TRBD1
CASSFRGGPFSDTQYF	TRBV11-2	TRBJ2-3	TRBD2
CASSHGQGGTEAFF	TRBV4-3	TRBJ1-1	NA
CATSRVQGAPYGYTF	TRBV15	TRBJ1-2	TRBD1
CASSEYGTLGDEQYF	TRBV25-1	TRBJ2-7	NA
CASSIDRDTEAFF	TRBV9	TRBJ1-1	TRBD1
CASSSRDYTGELFF	TRBV5-6	TRBJ2-2	NA
CAISHADVRASEAFF	TRBV10-3	TRBJ1-1	NA
CAISRSGTGTEAFF	TRBV10-3	TRBJ1-1	TRBD1
CASSLVSQIYGYTF	TRBV13	TRBJ1-2	NA
CARQGLAYEQYF	TRBV2	TRBJ2-7	NA
CASSEIGGSIGQYF	TRBV6-1	TRBJ2-7	NA
CASSPTRTGGGYTF	TRBV2	TRBJ1-2	TRBD1
CASSPPSGLYNSPLHF	TRBV4-1	TRBJ1-6	NA
CAWSAAGGAYEQYF	TRBV30	TRBJ2-7	TRBD2
CASSSRTGPTNYGYTF	TRBV6-5	TRBJ1-2	TRBD1
CASSRQGLGNQPQHF	TRBV7-8	TRBJ1-5	TRBD1
CAWSRLAGGLRGNEQFF	TRBV30	TRBJ2-1	TRBD2
CASIRTGVEQYF	TRBV6-1	TRBJ2-7	TRBD1
CACGVGAFQNTIYF	TRBV30	TRBJ1-3	NA
CASSPGQDQETQYF	TRBV7-7	TRBJ2-5	TRBD1
CASSPDRGEQYF	TRBV27	TRBJ2-7	TRBD1
CASSLTGAGNTIYF	TRBV7-9	TRBJ1-3	NA
CASSETREETQYF	TRBV7-2	TRBJ2-5	NA
CASSISTSGNTIYF	TRBV19	TRBJ1-3	NA
CASSRPRDRRNYEQYF	TRBV9	TRBJ2-7	TRBD1
CASSPQGGYGANVLTF	TRBV14	TRBJ2-6	NA
CASSIGRAGGHAYNEQFF	TRBV19	TRBJ2-1	TRBD2
CAWSPFLEGDDEQYF	TRBV30	TRBJ2-7	NA
CASSIRQAYEQYF	TRBV19	TRBJ2-7	NA